The present TCR beta chain was sequenced within a study of shared clonotypes between healthy human individuals. Adult donors, all healthy and HIV-negative, had no recent acute infections or vaccinations. The repertoire was sequenced with immunoSEQ multiplex PCR; TCRdb's copy has only in-frame clones and lacks some. Here the sample spans 2 million to 2.5 million clones, nearly 97% being singletons. The TCR comes from a man aged 18 to 35 in good health. Specimen: naive CD4+ T cells sorted from blood. Subset meaning: CD45RA+ positively selected.

The CDR3 nucleotides read TGTGCCAGCAGTGTACTAGCGGGAGTTAATAATGAGCAGTTCTTC. Its translation: CASSVLAGVNNEQFF. The chain couples TRBV6-1 to TRBJ2-1; 11 bases line up with TRBD2. The CDR3 has 15 amino acids. J gave up 7 bases and V 4 bases, and 6 bases lay outside the gene matches. Germline loops: CDR1 MNHNS, CDR2 SASEGT.